The clone carrying this TCR beta chain occurred a few times. From the 5' RACE reads, TCRdb called clonotypes with MiXCR, one entry per CDR3 protein. This table has 26,000 or so distinct CDR3 sequences, 7.9% appearing once. The sample comes from a study of CD8 T cells in ankylosing spondylitis. V was pared by 1 base and J by 3 bases, with 12 bases between. Germline V gene lookup returns CDR1 SGHVS and CDR2 FNYEAQ. The CDR3 is made up of 15 amino acids. The sample comprised blood. The sequence was collected from a male donor with ankylosing spondylitis or in good health (not recorded which). The chain recombines TRBV7-6 with TRBJ1-1, with no clear D. CDR3 residues: CASSLGRESYTEAFF. DNA of the CDR3: TGTGCCAGCAGCTTAGGTAGGGAATCGTACACTGAAGCTTTCTTT.